This section outlines one T cell receptor (beta chain) sequence together with its context. The data stem from a study of blood T cell repertoires in COVID-19. Per the germline V gene, CDR1 is MNHEY and CDR2 is SMNVEV (reference sequence). V shed 3 bases and J 4 bases; nucleotides not matched to a gene: 5. The CDR3 sequence is 16 residues long. Donors in Cohort 3 counted as recovered after two negative PCRs, clearance, or symptom resolution. In the study's own analysis: Estimated nucleated cell counts came from reference gene primer amplification. Profiled with immunoSEQ multiplex PCR; TCRdb holds only in-frame clones, not every one. The DNA gave D and trimming, while V, J and clone size come from that table. The sample lists under 350,000 clones, more than 90% occurring once.

This sequence was found in a man in his sixties who had recovered from COVID-19. The rearrangement joins TRBV27 to TRBJ2-3; 12 bases are shared with TRBD1. The material sequenced was PBMCs or T cells enriched from blood (not recorded which). As DNA, the CDR3 is TGTGCCAGCAGTTTTGGGACAGGGGGCGCCTCAGATACGCAGTATTTT. Encoded protein: CASSFGTGGASDTQYF.